This TCR beta chain was obtained from a study of cytomegalovirus exposure and HLA in healthy donors. Study overall: Just over 80% of some 390 genotyped donors fell in the Caucasian-associated ancestry cluster.

Broader study findings: A missense variant in DCLRE1C was later tied to TCR beta V- and J-gene trimming. According to the study, about 180 TCR beta chains were cytomegalovirus-associated.

Concerning this clone itself: Its target is unknown.

Between the trimmed V and J ends, which lost 9 bases and 2 bases, there was a span of 11 bases. This CDR3 has 13 amino acids. CDR1 is MDHEN and CDR2 is SYDVKM in the germline V gene. PCR involved 60 Vbeta and 13 Jbeta primers. This table comes from immunoSEQ multiplex PCR, and its TCRdb copy is limited to in-frame clones, with some not included. This sample has some 180,000 clones, with roughly three quarters found just once. Sequencing used PBMCs. The chain links TRBV28 to TRBJ1-5; D remains unclear. The TCR comes from a woman aged 25 to 39 in good health and CMV-seropositive. The CDR3 region is CASGLEGNQPQHF. The CDR3 region has the DNA TGTGCCAGTGGGCTCGAAGGCAATCAGCCCCAGCATTTT.